Here is one T cell receptor (beta chain) with its context. Sequencing was performed with immunoSEQ multiplex PCR; in TCRdb, only in-frame clones are kept and a portion is missing. Among 250,000 or so clones, around 90% were seen once, and the ten largest hold 2.7%. Patients of the Seattle cohort, enrolled during active infection, were followed longitudinally. The data derive from a study of blood T cell repertoires in COVID-19. Study overall: The United States, Italy and Spain provided the acute and convalescent COVID-19 samples.

The clonotype comes from a man under 40 with COVID-19, enrolled during active disease. Input material: peripheral blood.

In DNA, the CDR3 is TGCGCCAGCAGCCCCTACCGACAGGGCTCTGGAAACACCATATATTTT. It translates to CASSPYRQGSGNTIYF. V usage is TRBV5-1 and J usage is TRBJ1-3; 7 bases align to TRBD1. The germline V gene encodes CDR1 SGHRS and CDR2 YFSETQ. This CDR3 spans 16 amino acids. Trimming took 4 bases from V and 0 from J; bases not matched to a gene: 7. Looking up the rest from reference TRBV5-1 and TRBJ1-3 gives the full variable domain: KAGVTQTPRYLIKTRGQQVTLSCSPISGHRSVSWYQQTPGQGLQFLFEYFSETQRNKGNFPGRFSGRQFSNSRSEMNVSTLELGDSALYLCASSPYRQGSGNTIYFGEGSWLTVV.